The next 17 T cell receptor beta chains were all read from a single sample in a study of Graves' ophthalmopathy and Graves' hyperthyroidism. Amplifying from RNA transcripts, the study obtained TCR beta CDR3 regions. RT-PCR in the first round used HTBI primers; a second-round multiplex PCR followed. Each CDR3 protein is one row after TCRdb ran MiXCR on the multiplex PCR reads. Of roughly 380,000 distinct CDR3 sequences listed, 15% to 17% were seen once; the top ten hold 7%. The sample taken for sequencing was peripheral blood. The origin of the receptors is a woman between 18 and 29 years old with stable Graves' hyperthyroidism.

This clonotype occurred a few times. The chain couples TRBV12-3 or TRBV12-4 to TRBJ1-1; D not certain. The CDR3 length is 14 residues. V shed 3 bases and J shed 1 base, with 9 bases lying between them. The CDR3 spells CASSFGRWNTEAFF. The CDR3, as DNA: TGTGCCAGCAGTTTCGGCCGGTGGAACACTGAAGCTTTCTTT.

This clonotype was counted ten times or more. The J gene is TRBJ2-2, the V gene TRBV20-1, with no clear D. The CDR3 is made up of 12 amino acids. CDR1 and CDR2 (germline): DFQATT, SNEGSKA (reference sequence). V was pared by 3 bases and J by 3 bases, with 5 bases between. The chain's CDR3 is CSARGYTGELFF. CDR3 nucleotide sequence: TGCAGTGCTAGGGGTTACACCGGGGAGCTGTTTTTT.

This clonotype was observed many times. One junction end does not reproduce the germline sequence, and a read error may be involved. The gene calls are TRBV19 and TRBJ2-7, with D hard to call. Germline V gene lookup returns CDR1 LNHDA and CDR2 SQIVND (reference sequence). The CDR3 is made up of 12 amino acids. The CDR3 DNA reads TGTGCCAGTAGTGGTTCCTCCTCCGAGCAGTACTTC. Its translation: CASSGSSSEQYF.

The V call is TRBV29-1, the J call TRBJ2-5; 8 nucleotides agree with TRBD2. Germline loops: CDR1 SQVTM, CDR2 ANQGSEA. This CDR3 comprises 13 residues. J was trimmed by 1 base and V by 6 bases; bases with no gene match: 4. DNA for the CDR3: TGCAGCGTCAAGCGGGGGTTCCAAGAGACCCAGTACTTC. Protein: CSVKRGFQETQYF.

This clonotype was observed many times. This sequence joins TRBV24-1 and TRBJ2-5; D gene uncertain. The ends were cut back, 4 bases at V and 6 bases at J, with 5 bases in the middle. CDR1 is KGHDR, CDR2 SFDVKD, per germline. This CDR3 has 11 residues. The CDR3 DNA is TGTGCCACCAGTGACCGACAGACCCAGTACTTC. Translated: CATSDRQTQYF.

This clonotype was seen at least ten times. The genes are TRBV24-1 and TRBJ1-2; unclear D gene. CDR3 length: 12 residues. V was clipped by 6 bases and J by 6 bases, with 10 bases between them. Germline values: CDR1 KGHDR, CDR2 SFDVKD. This CDR3 is CATSTLYDGYTF. CDR3 DNA: TGTGCCACCAGTACCCTTTACGATGGCTACACCTTC.

In this sample, this clonotype turned up many times. This chain joins TRBV20-1 and TRBJ1-1; D gene unclear. The CDR3 is 10 amino acids. V was trimmed by 5 bases and J by 1 base, leaving 2 bases between them. In germline, CDR1 is DFQATT, CDR2 SNEGSKA (reference sequence). The CDR3: CSARNTEAFF. The DNA of the CDR3 is TGCAGTGCTCGGAACACTGAAGCTTTCTTT.

This clonotype was detected ten times or more. The genes are TRBV12-3 or TRBV12-4 and TRBJ1-1; D may be TRBD1 (5 bases). V was trimmed by 2 bases and J by 7 bases, leaving 17 bases between them. The CDR3 length is 15 residues. The CDR3 region is CASSLRGTRDGEAFF. CDR3 DNA: TGTGCCAGCAGTTTAAGGGGCACGCGGGACGGTGAAGCTTTCTTT.

The genes are TRBV12-3 or TRBV12-4 and TRBJ2-3; no definite D call. Between the trimmed V and J ends, which lost 4 bases and 2 bases, there was a span of 10 bases. The CDR3 sequence is 14 residues long. The CDR3 nucleotides are TGTGCCAGCAGTTCCGTAGACTCCACAGATACGCAGTATTTT. Translated, it gives CASSSVDSTDTQYF.

This clonotype was detected many times. This rearrangement joins TRBV7-2 to TRBJ1-1, with D unresolved. Trimming took 1 base from V and 7 from J, leaving 7 bases between them. The CDR3 runs 12 residues. Germline V gene sequence: CDR1 SGHTA, CDR2 FQGNSA. DNA of the CDR3: TGTGCCAGCAGCTTAGGGACCGATGAAGCTTTCTTT. Protein: CASSLGTDEAFF.

There are many counts of this clonotype. The chain employs TRBV12-3 or TRBV12-4 and TRBJ1-5; 8 nucleotides match TRBD1. Trimming cost V 3 bases and J 5 bases; bases outside gene matches: 3. This CDR3 is built from 14 residues. CDR3 DNA sequence: TGTGCCAGCAGTTTGGGACAGGTTCATCAGCCCCAGCATTTT. This sequence encodes CASSLGQVHQPQHF.

This clonotype was found a few times. This chain uses TRBV24-1 with TRBJ2-2; 7 bases match TRBD1. This CDR3 is 17 amino acids long. J lost 4 bases, V lost 4 bases, and 11 bases had no gene match. Germline assignment: CDR1 KGHDR and CDR2 SFDVKD. Here the CDR3 DNA reads TGTGCCACCAGTGACCCTAAAGGGGGCGCGTCCACCGGGGAGCTGTTTTTT. This gives the protein CATSDPKGGASTGELFF.

Ten or more counts support this clonotype. V gene TRBV6-1 combines with J gene TRBJ1-6; no clear D gene. The V end was cut by 5 bases, the J end by 9 bases, with 14 bases between. This CDR3 has 14 amino acids. Germline V gives CDR1 MNHNS, CDR2 SASEGT. CDR3 DNA sequence: TGTGCCAGCAGTCGGGCGGACTCTACTTCACCCCTCCACTTT. Residues: CASSRADSTSPLHF.

In its sample, this clonotype was seen many times. The rearrangement uses TRBV5-1 and TRBJ1-1; no reliable D call. The CDR3 sequence is 13 residues long. Germline V gene sequence: CDR1 SGHRS, CDR2 YFSETQ. Trimming removed 2 bases from V and 7 bases from J, with 12 bases in between. Here the CDR3 DNA reads TGCGCCAGCAGCTTCCGGGCCACCGATGAAGCTTTCTTT. This encodes CASSFRATDEAFF. The whole variable domain, filled in from reference TRBV5-1 and TRBJ1-1, reads KAGVTQTPRYLIKTRGQQVTLSCSPISGHRSVSWYQQTPGQGLQFLFEYFSETQRNKGNFPGRFSGRQFSNSRSEMNVSTLELGDSALYLCASSFRATDEAFFGQGTRLTVV.

This clonotype was counted many times. The chain uses TRBV9 and TRBJ1-2, with D maybe TRBD1 (6 bases). CDR3 length equals 15 residues. Trimming removed 0 bases from V and 5 bases from J, with 14 bases in between. The V gene's germline CDR1 is SGDLS and CDR2 YYNGEE. The CDR3 spells CASSVAGATIYGYTF. In DNA form, the CDR3 reads TGTGCCAGCAGCGTAGCAGGGGCAACCATTTATGGCTACACCTTC. The entire variable domain, with the rest obtained from reference TRBV9 and TRBJ1-2, is as follows: DSGVTQTPKHLITATGQRVTLRCSPRSGDLSVYWYQQSLDQGLQFLIQYYNGEERAKGNILERFSAQQFPDLHSELNLSSLELGDSALYFCASSVAGATIYGYTFGSGTRLTVV.

This clonotype appeared many times. V gene TRBV10-3 combines with J gene TRBJ1-2; the match to TRBD1 covers 10 bases. The CDR3 runs to 14 residues. Germline V gives CDR1 ENHRY, CDR2 SYGVKD. V lost 6 bases, J lost 3 bases, and 4 bases stayed unmatched. The CDR3 DNA reads as TGTGCCATCAGGCTAGGGACAGGGGACTATGGCTACACCTTC. This translates into CAIRLGTGDYGYTF.

As concerns this clonotype: A read error is possible here, since a much larger clone lies one base away. The chain links TRBV5-1 to TRBJ1-2; D call uncertain. The CDR3 is made up of 13 amino acids. From germline, CDR1 is SGHRS and CDR2 YFSETQ. Here the CDR3 reads CASGTSEVNGYAF. CDR3 coding DNA: TGCGCCAGCGGTACATCGGAGGTGAATGGCTACGCCTTC.